These 26 T cell receptor beta chains were sequenced from one sample in a study of blood T cell repertoires in COVID-19. Data came from immunoSEQ multiplex PCR; TCRdb stores just in-frame clones and leaves some out. Here the sample spans 70,000 to 85,000 clones, around 84% being singletons. Specimen: peripheral blood. Receptors were obtained from an elderly woman in a cohort sampled during active or convalescent COVID-19.

The chain joins TRBV7-2 to TRBJ2-3; weak D call: TRBD2 (7 bases). The ends were cut back, 5 bases at V and 4 bases at J, with 16 bases in the middle. Germline loops: CDR1 SGHTA, CDR2 FQGNSA. There are 15 residues in the CDR3. CDR3 sequence reads: CASSDWGGQADTQYF. The CDR3 region has the DNA TGTGCCAGCAGCGACTGGGGGGGGCAGGCAGATACGCAGTATTTT.

The chain joins TRBV15 to TRBJ2-7, with D perhaps TRBD2 (6 bases). The V and J ends lost 1 base and 3 bases respectively, with 10 bases between them. Per germline, CDR1 LNHNV and CDR2 YYDKDF (reference sequence). CDR3 length equals 14 residues. CDR3 coding DNA: TGTGCCACCAGCAGAGGTCGGGGGAGCTACGAGCAGTACTTC. Its translation: CATSRGRGSYEQYF.

Note on this clone: This same CDR3 is encoded by further DNA sequences in the sample. The chain uses TRBV28 and TRBJ1-5; TRBD1 aligns across 10 bases. J was trimmed by 7 bases and V by 7 bases; bases with no gene match: 16. The length of the CDR3 is 17 residues. Germline values: CDR1 MDHEN, CDR2 SYDVKM. CDR3 DNA: TGTGCCAGCACCCTCCGGGGGACAGGGGTTTCGGGGCAGCCCCAGCATTTT. Protein sequence: CASTLRGTGVSGQPQHF.

V is TRBV12-3 or TRBV12-4 and J is TRBJ2-5; 10 nucleotides align to TRBD2. With 8 bases clipped from V and 10 bases from J, the junction kept 10 bases outside the gene matches. The CDR3 is made up of 13 amino acids. The CDR3 region has the DNA TGTGCCAGCGATTCGGGGACTAGCGCCATCCAGTACTTC. This codes for CASDSGTSAIQYF.

This clone was detected only a few times. CDR3 sequence: CASSSSGRAVRFNEQFF. Written as DNA, the CDR3 is TGTGCCAGCAGTTCTAGCGGGAGGGCCGTTCGTTTCAATGAGCAGTTCTTC. J is TRBJ2-1 and V is TRBV28; 12 nucleotides align to TRBD2. Germline CDR1 and CDR2: MDHEN and SYDVKM. V gave up 4 bases and J gave up 6 bases; unmatched junction bases: 10. This CDR3 is built from 17 residues.

The chain has TRBV7-8 and TRBJ1-4; possible D gene TRBD1, 5 bases. The CDR3 loop spans 14 amino acids. CDR1 and CDR2 (germline): SGHVS, FQNEAQ. Trimming took off 5 bases at V and 10 bases at J, with 17 bases between the two ends. The CDR3 sequence is CASSQSGTGAKLFF. CDR3 sequence (DNA): TGTGCCAGCAGCCAGTCAGGGACGGGAGCAAAACTGTTTTTT.

The gene calls are TRBV18 and TRBJ1-1; 9 nucleotides align to TRBD1. Germline V gene sequence: CDR1 KGHSH, CDR2 LQKENI. This CDR3 contains 14 residues. Germline trimming cut 3 bases from V and 8 bases from J; bases unmatched to any gene: 7. The CDR3 DNA sequence: TGTGCCAGCTCACCCGGGATCGGGACAGGGGAAGCTTTCTTT. It yields the protein CASSPGIGTGEAFF.

The rearrangement uses TRBV11-2 and TRBJ1-2; the D gene is possibly TRBD1 (5 bases). CDR1 is SGHAT and CDR2 is FQNNGV in the germline V gene. The CDR3 totals 14 residues. Deletions cut 4 bases from V and 4 bases from J, with 13 bases between. The CDR3 DNA follows: TGTGCCAGCAGCTCCCTGGGGGGGGGCTATGGCTACACCTTC. Translation gives CASSSLGGGYGYTF.

This clone is a singleton in its sample. This chain connects TRBV28 to TRBJ1-5, with D possibly matching TRBD1 (5 bases). Trimming removed 4 bases from V and 0 bases from J, with 10 bases in between. There are 15 residues in the CDR3. Germline assignment: CDR1 MDHEN and CDR2 SYDVKM. DNA for the CDR3: TGTGCCAGCAGTTCTGCAGGGTATAGCAATCAGCCCCAGCATTTT. This encodes CASSSAGYSNQPQHF.

V is TRBV19 and J is TRBJ1-3; 7 positions match TRBD1. The J segment lost 2 bases and the V segment lost 5 bases, leaving 3 bases of the junction unmatched. The CDR3 loop spans 14 amino acids. In germline, CDR1 is LNHDA, CDR2 SQIVND (reference sequence). CDR3 in amino acids: CASSEDRAGNTIYF. The DNA for the CDR3 is TGTGCCAGTAGTGAAGACAGGGCTGGAAACACCATATATTTT.

This clone turned up a few times. V and J are TRBV6-5 and TRBJ2-5; D may be TRBD1 (6 bases). The CDR3 consists of 15 residues. V was cut by 1 base and J by 5 bases, with 14 bases left in between. CDR1 and CDR2 (germline): MNHEY, SVGAGI. The DNA of the CDR3 is TGTGCCAGCAGTTACTTACAGGGTGGGGGCGAGACCCAGTACTTC. Translating gives CASSYLQGGGETQYF.

The chain joins TRBV6-5 to TRBJ2-2; tentatively, D is TRBD1 (5 bases). Between the trimmed V and J ends, which lost 6 bases and 1 base, there was a span of 9 bases. The CDR3 sequence is 14 residues long. The germline CDR1 and CDR2 sequences are MNHEY and SVGAGI. Written as DNA, the CDR3 is TGTGCCAGCAGGTCTGGACAGAACACCGGGGAGCTGTTTTTT. It is translated as CASRSGQNTGELFF.

This chain connects TRBV21-1 to TRBJ2-1; no DNA check was done on the table's D call, TRBD1. TRBV21-1 is assigned pseudogene status. The CDR3 is 14 residues long. CDR3 in amino acids: CASSIRATHNEQFF. DNA of the CDR3: TGTGCCAGCAGCATCAGGGCGACTCACAATGAGCAGTTCTTC.

CDR3 loop: CASTPPTGSSGNTIYF. The CDR3 region has the DNA TGTGCCAGCACCCCTCCAACGGGTAGCTCTGGAAACACCATATATTTT. The gene calls are TRBV6-6 and TRBJ1-3; no definite D call. This CDR3 region has 16 residues. The V gene's germline CDR1 is MNHNY and CDR2 SVGAGI (reference sequence). Trimming took off 7 bases at V and 0 bases at J, with 16 bases between the two ends.

The J gene is TRBJ1-2, the V gene TRBV5-6; tentative D call: TRBD1 (6 bases). The ends were cut back, 5 bases at V and 2 bases at J, with 13 bases in the middle. The CDR3 length is 14 residues. The germline V gene has CDR1 SGHDT and CDR2 YYEEEE. CDR3 sequence reads: CASRTDRTNYGYTF. The CDR3 DNA follows: TGTGCCAGCAGAACCGACAGGACAAACTATGGCTACACCTTC.

The genes are TRBV19 and TRBJ1-3; 7 bases match TRBD1. From germline, CDR1 is LNHDA and CDR2 SQIVND (reference sequence). The CDR3 totals 15 residues. V lost 6 bases to trimming and J lost 0 bases; unmatched junction nucleotides: 5. CDR3: CASRDRPDSGNTIYF. CDR3 coding DNA: TGTGCCAGTAGGGACAGGCCCGACTCTGGAAACACCATATATTTT.

The chain is built from TRBV12-3 or TRBV12-4 and TRBJ2-4; D unclear. Between the trimmed V and J ends, which lost 6 bases and 10 bases, there was a span of 13 bases. The CDR3 contains 12 residues. Here the CDR3 DNA reads TGTGCCAGCAGCTTCGACCCTAGAATTCAGTACTTC. It encodes CASSFDPRIQYF.

The V gene is TRBV5-1, the J gene TRBJ2-1, with 8 bases fitting TRBD2. CDR3 length: 16 residues. Germline loops: CDR1 SGHRS, CDR2 YFSETQ. The trim removed 3 bases at V and 8 bases at J, leaving 13 bases unmatched. CDR3 sequence: CASSWGPGLVADEQFF. CDR3 DNA sequence: TGCGCCAGCAGCTGGGGGCCGGGACTAGTTGCCGATGAGCAGTTCTTC.

The chain combines TRBV4-1 with TRBJ2-5; 7 bases map to TRBD2. Per the germline V gene, CDR1 is MGHRA and CDR2 is YSYEKL. The J segment lost 4 bases and the V segment lost 8 bases, leaving 13 bases of the junction unmatched. The CDR3 length is 15 residues. The CDR3 bases are TGCGCCAGCCGGCCAGCGGGGTTCGGGGGAGAGACCCAGTACTTC. Amino acid sequence: CASRPAGFGGETQYF.

The V gene is TRBV11-3, the J gene TRBJ1-6; TRBD1 matches at 8 bases. The CDR3 runs 16 residues. The V gene's germline CDR1 is SGHNT and CDR2 YENEEA. Unmatched junction bases numbered 10, after V lost 5 bases and J lost 7 bases. In nucleotides, the CDR3 is TGTGCCAGCAGCGCCTCCAGGGGGCTGGGGAATTCACCCCTCCACTTT. The encoded protein is CASSASRGLGNSPLHF.

The genes are TRBV5-1 and TRBJ2-2, with 10 positions matching TRBD1. Germline CDR1 reads SGHRS; CDR2 reads YFSETQ. The CDR3 runs 16 residues. Trimming removed 4 bases from V and 0 bases from J; junction bases left unmatched: 3. The CDR3 sequence: CASSIGQGANTGELFF. CDR3 in DNA: TGCGCCAGCAGCATCGGACAGGGGGCGAACACCGGGGAGCTGTTTTTT.

The chain carries TRBV30 and TRBJ2-3; no clear D gene. Germline CDR1 and CDR2: GTSNPN and SVGIG (reference sequence). The CDR3 is 13 amino acids. Between the trimmed V and J ends, which lost 3 bases and 4 bases, there was a span of 11 bases. The chain's CDR3 is CAWSALEADTQYF. CDR3 coding DNA: TGTGCCTGGAGCGCCCTTGAGGCAGATACGCAGTATTTT.

The chain combines TRBV2 with TRBJ2-7, with 9 bases aligning to TRBD1. The CDR3 runs to 15 residues. After removal of 7 bases from V and 2 bases from J, the junction contained 9 bases not matched to a gene. In germline, CDR1 is SNHLY, CDR2 FYNNEI. The DNA for the CDR3 is TGTGCCAGCACTATGGGACAGGGAGGTCCCTACGAGCAGTACGTC. Amino acid sequence: CASTMGQGGPYEQYV.

The chain couples TRBV7-2 to TRBJ2-3; 7 bases line up with TRBD1. Germline lookup yields CDR1 SGHTA and CDR2 FQGNSA. The CDR3 is 15 residues long. V was clipped by 2 bases and J by 3 bases; unmatched bases: 5. This chain's CDR3 is CASSLSRQGTDTQYF. The CDR3 coding sequence is TGTGCCAGCAGCTTATCCCGACAGGGAACAGATACGCAGTATTTT.

The chain links TRBV30 to TRBJ1-5; no definite D call. V lost 4 bases to trimming and J lost 5 bases, with 12 bases between them. The CDR3 covers 13 residues. Germline V lookup: CDR1 GTSNPN, CDR2 SVGIG (reference sequence). The CDR3 loop reads CAWKRGFDQPQHF. CDR3 in DNA: TGTGCCTGGAAGAGAGGGTTTGATCAGCCCCAGCATTTT.

This clone was recorded a few times. This chain uses TRBV27 with TRBJ2-5; 15 bases agree with TRBD2. Looked up from germline, CDR1 is MNHEY and CDR2 is SMNVEV (reference sequence). This CDR3 comprises 17 residues. After removal of 2 bases from V and 4 bases from J, the junction contained 5 bases not matched to a gene. CDR3 protein: CASSLGLAGGKGETQYF. Here the CDR3 DNA reads TGTGCCAGCAGTTTAGGACTAGCGGGAGGGAAAGGAGAGACCCAGTACTTC.